This is a list of T cell receptor beta chains from one sample in a study of blood T cell repertoires in COVID-19. The data were produced by immunoSEQ multiplex PCR, yet TCRdb's version contains in-frame clones alone and is incomplete. The repertoire holds approximately 160,000 clones, with 90% as singletons. Sequencing used peripheral blood. The receptors come from a man in his fifties or sixties with active or convalescent COVID-19. The CDR3 runs from the conserved cysteine through the conserved F or W. D genes are given only for firm matches. Clone size is given for some rows only: seen once, a few or many times, or a class if the clone is expanded.

d_call j_call v_call clone_size cdr3_nt cdr3_aa
NA TRBJ1-5 TRBV5-8 NA TGTGCCAGCAGCTTGGTCGAGGGATGGCAGCCCCAGCATTTT CASSLVEGWQPQHF
NA TRBJ1-4 TRBV27 NA TGTGCCAGCACTGGGACAAGGAGTAATGAAAAGCTGTTTTTT CASTGTRSNEKLFF
NA TRBJ1-3 TRBV5-5 NA TGTGCCAGCAGCTCCGGGACATTTCTGTCTGGAAACACCATATATTTT CASSSGTFLSGNTIYF
NA TRBJ1-5 TRBV2 NA TGTGCCAGCACTTTGGCAGATAGCAATCAGCCCCAGCATTTT CASTLADSNQPQHF
NA TRBJ2-6 TRBV5-8 NA TGTGCCAGCAGCTTGGGCAGGGTCTCGGGGGCCAACGTCCTGACTTTC CASSLGRVSGANVLTF
NA TRBJ2-1 TRBV9 NA TGTGCCAGCAGCCGTGGTCAGGACAATGAGCAGTTCTTC CASSRGQDNEQFF
TRBD2 TRBJ2-5 TRBV7-9 NA TGTGCCAGCAGCTTAGGGACTAGCGGGAGTACTTTTTGGGAGACCCAGTACTTC CASSLGTSGSTFWETQYF
NA TRBJ1-1 TRBV13 NA TGTGCCAGCAGATCGTTTTTTTCTGAAGCTTTCTTT CASRSFFSEAFF
NA TRBJ2-5 TRBV7-2 NA TGTGCCAGCAGCTTAGTTGTTGCGGCCCAAGAGACCCAGTACTTC CASSLVVAAQETQYF
NA TRBJ1-2 TRBV3-1/TRBV3-2 once TGTGCCAGCAGCCAAGATCTCGGAGGAGGTGGCTACACCTTC CASSQDLGGGGYTF
NA TRBJ2-7 TRBV2 NA TGTGCCAGCCTTTCCAGGGATCACTACGAGCAGTACTTC CASLSRDHYEQYF
NA TRBJ1-2 TRBV4-1 once TGCGCCAGCAGCCAACCCCTAGGAGGTCTTTTCGGCTACACCTTC CASSQPLGGLFGYTF
TRBD1 TRBJ2-5 TRBV6-5 NA TGTGCCAGCAGTACATCCCGGACAGGGAGAGAGACCCAGTACTTC CASSTSRTGRETQYF
NA TRBJ1-1 TRBV12-3/TRBV12-4 NA TGTGCCAGCGGCGGCGGGTACACTGAAGCTTTCTTT CASGGGYTEAFF
TRBD2 TRBJ2-3 TRBV13 NA TGTGCCAGCAGCTTACGAGCGGGAGGAAGTTCAGATACGCAGTATTTT CASSLRAGGSSDTQYF
NA TRBJ2-7 TRBV6-5 NA TGTGCCAGCAGTCCCCTTACCTACGAGCAGTACTTC CASSPLTYEQYF